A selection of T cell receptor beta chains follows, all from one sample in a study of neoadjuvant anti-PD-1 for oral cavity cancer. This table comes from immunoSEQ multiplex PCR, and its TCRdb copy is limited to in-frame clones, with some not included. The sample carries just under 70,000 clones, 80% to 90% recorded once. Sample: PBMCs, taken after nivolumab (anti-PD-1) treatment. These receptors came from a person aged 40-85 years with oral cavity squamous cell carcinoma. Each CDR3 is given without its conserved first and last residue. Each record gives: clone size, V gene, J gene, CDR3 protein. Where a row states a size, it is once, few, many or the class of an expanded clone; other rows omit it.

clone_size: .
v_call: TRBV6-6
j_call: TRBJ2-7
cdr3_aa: ASGSGLGVEQY

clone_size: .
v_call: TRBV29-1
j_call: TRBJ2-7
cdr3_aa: SVADGTSGYEQY

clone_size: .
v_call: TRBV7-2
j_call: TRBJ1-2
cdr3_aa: ASSLSTGAYGYT

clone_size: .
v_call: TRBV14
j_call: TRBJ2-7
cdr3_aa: ASSQATHEQY

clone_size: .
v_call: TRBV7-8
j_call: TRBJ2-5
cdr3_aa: ASSLAEAGGRGRETQY

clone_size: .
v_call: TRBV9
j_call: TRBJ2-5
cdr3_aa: ASSVLGLAAQETQY

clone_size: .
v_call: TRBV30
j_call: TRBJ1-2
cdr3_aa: AWSAGQGYT

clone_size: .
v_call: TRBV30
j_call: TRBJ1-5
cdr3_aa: AWSVGAYSNQPQH

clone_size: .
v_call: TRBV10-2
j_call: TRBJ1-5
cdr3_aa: ASSATGPGGMGQPQH

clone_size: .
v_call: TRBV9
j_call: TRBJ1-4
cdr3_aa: ASSEWGGETNEKLF

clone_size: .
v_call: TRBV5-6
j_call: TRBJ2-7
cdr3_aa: ASSLGALVYEQY

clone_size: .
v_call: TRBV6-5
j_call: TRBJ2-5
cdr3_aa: ASSYLSGVEKTQY

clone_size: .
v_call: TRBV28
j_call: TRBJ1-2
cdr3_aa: ASSLVGTDNYGYT

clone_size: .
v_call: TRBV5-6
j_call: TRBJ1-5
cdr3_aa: ASSAQGAKGNQPQH

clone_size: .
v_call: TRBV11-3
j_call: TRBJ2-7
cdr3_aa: ATPGHYEQY

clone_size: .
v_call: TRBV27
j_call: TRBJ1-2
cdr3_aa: ASSKTGGVGGYT

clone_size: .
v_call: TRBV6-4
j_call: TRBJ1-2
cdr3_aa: ASSDSGTDNYGYT

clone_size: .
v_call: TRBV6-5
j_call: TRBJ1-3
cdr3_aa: ASSLIQGATGNTIY

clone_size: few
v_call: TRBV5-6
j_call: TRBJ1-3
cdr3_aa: ASSLDRWLDSGNTIY

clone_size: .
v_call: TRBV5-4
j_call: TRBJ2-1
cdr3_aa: ASSFDGKSYNEQF

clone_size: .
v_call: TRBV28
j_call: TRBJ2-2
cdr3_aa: ASSFQREGRELF

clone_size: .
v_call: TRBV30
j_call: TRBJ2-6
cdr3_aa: AYMDGSGANVLT

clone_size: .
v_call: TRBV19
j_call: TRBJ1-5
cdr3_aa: ASSIETVSNQPQH

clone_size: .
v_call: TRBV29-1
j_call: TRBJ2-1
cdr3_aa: SVEPAGGVNEQF

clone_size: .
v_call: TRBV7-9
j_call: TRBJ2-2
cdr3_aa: ASTLRLAGGGTGELF

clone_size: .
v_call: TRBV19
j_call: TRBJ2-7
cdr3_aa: ASRDSGQKYEQY

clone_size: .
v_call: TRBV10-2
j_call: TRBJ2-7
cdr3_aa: ASSVQGVHEQY

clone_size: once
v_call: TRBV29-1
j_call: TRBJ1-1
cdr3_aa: SVEELQGNTEAF

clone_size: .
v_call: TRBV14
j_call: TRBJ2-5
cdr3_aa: ASSLSRRGLGAQY

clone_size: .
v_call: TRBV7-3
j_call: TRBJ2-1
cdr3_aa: ASSLGTSGSGTEQF

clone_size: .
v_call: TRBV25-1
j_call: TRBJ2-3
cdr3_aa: ASRPRGGTGPTDTQY

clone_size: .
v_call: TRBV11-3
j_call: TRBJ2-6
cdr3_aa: ASSPGSGANVLT

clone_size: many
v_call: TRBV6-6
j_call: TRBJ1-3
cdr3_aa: ASSQGLLSGNTIY

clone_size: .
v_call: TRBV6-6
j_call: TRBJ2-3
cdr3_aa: ASSYGGESDTQY

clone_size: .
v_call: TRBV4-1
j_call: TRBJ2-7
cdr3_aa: ASSQTRERVYEQY

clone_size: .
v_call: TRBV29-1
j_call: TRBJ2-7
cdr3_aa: SVEGFMPGGNLEQY

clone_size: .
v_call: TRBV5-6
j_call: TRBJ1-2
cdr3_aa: ASSSGTTYNYGYT

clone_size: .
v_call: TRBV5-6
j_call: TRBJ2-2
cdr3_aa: ASSFSYDTGELF

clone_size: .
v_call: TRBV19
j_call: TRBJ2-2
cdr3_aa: ASSMRENTGELF

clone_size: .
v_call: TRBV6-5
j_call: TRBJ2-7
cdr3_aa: ASSSGLSSYEQY

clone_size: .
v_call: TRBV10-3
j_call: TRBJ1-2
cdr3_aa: AISGTDNYGYT

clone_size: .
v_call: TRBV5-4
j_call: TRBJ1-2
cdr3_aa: ASSLTGNGYT

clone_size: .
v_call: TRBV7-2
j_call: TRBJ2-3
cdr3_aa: ASSPRLAGNTDTQY

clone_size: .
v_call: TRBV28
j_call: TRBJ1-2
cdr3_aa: ASSLAGINGYT

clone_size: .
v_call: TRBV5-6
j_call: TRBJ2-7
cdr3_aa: ASSLSRVQY

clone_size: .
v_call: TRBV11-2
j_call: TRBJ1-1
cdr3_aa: ASSFGILNTEAF

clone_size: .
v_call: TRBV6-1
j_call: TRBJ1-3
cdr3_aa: ASSEASTGFGNTIY

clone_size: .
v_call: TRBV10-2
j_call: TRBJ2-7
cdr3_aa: ASSSGYEQY

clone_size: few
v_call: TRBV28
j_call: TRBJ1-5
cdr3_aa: ASSLLQGQGSKPQH

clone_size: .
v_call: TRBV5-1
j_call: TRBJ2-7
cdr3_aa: ASSWGQKDEQY

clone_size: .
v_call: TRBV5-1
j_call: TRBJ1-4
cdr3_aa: ASSPDLGMKEKLF

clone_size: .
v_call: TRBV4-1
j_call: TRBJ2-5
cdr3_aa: ASGVLAGETQY

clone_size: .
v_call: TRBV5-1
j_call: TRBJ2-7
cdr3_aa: ASSPGTGAYEQY

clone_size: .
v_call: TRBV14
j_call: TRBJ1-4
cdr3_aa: ASSLGNSKEKLF

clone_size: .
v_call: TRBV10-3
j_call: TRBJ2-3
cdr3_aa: AISEWEQADTQY